These T cell receptor beta chains were read from a single sample in a study of blood T cells in healthy people across ages. TCRdb independently ran MiXCR on the 5' RACE reads; one entry per CDR3 protein. The data contain around 970,000 distinct CDR3 sequences, about 51% of them singletons. Sequencing input: blood. These receptors were taken from a woman aged 55-70 years in good health. The CDR3 runs from the conserved cysteine through the conserved F or W. The D gene is left open where the match is weak. Some rows mark clone size as missing; the rest say once, few, many or name a class of expanded clone.

clone_size | j_call | d_call | v_call | cdr3_nt | cdr3_aa
- | TRBJ2-7 | - | TRBV28 | TGTGCCAGCAGTTTACCAGGAGGCTCTGGTTCCGAGCAGTACTTC | CASSLPGGSGSEQYF
- | TRBJ2-7 | TRBD1 | TRBV29-1 | TGCAGCGTGGGACGGCAGGGGGACCACGAGCAGTACTTC | CSVGRQGDHEQYF
once | TRBJ2-7 | - | TRBV25-1 | TGTGCCAGCAGTGACATCGGGGGCTACGAGCAGTACTTC | CASSDIGGYEQYF
- | TRBJ2-1 | TRBD2 | TRBV20-1 | TGCGGTGCTAGACCGCTAGCGGCTAACTACAATGAGCAGTTCTTC | CGARPLAANYNEQFF
many | TRBJ1-5 | TRBD1 | TRBV6-5 | TGTGCCAGTTCCAGGGGGGGCAGCAATCAGCCCCAGCATTTT | CASSRGGSNQPQHF
- | TRBJ2-7 | TRBD1 | TRBV30 | TGTGCCTGGAGCGCCGGACAGGGGGTATCCGAGCAGTACTTC | CAWSAGQGVSEQYF
- | TRBJ1-2 | - | TRBV7-2 | TGTGCCAGCAGCTCCAACGGGCTCCTCGGCTACACCTTC | CASSSNGLLGYTF
- | TRBJ2-7 | - | TRBV7-2 | TGTGCCAGCAGCTTACTAGCAGGATATTACAATGAGCAGTACTTC | CASSLLAGYYNEQYF
- | TRBJ2-7 | - | TRBV4-1 | TGCGCCAGCAGCACGACCCTCTTGGGGTACGAGCAGTACTTC | CASSTTLLGYEQYF
few | TRBJ1-4 | - | TRBV6-1 | TGTGCCAGCAGTCGCCGACAGGACAATGAAAAACTGTTTTTT | CASSRRQDNEKLFF
few | TRBJ2-5 | - | TRBV18 | TGTGCCAGCTCACCGGTACCAGGGAAAGAGACCCAGTACTTC | CASSPVPGKETQYF
- | TRBJ2-7 | TRBD1 | TRBV6-6 | TGTGCCAGCAGACCGGGACAGGGGTCCGTAGGGACCCGGTACTTC | CASRPGQGSVGTRYF
many | TRBJ2-1 | - | TRBV5-1 | TGCGCCAGCAGCAAAGACAGCTCCTACAATGAGCAGTTCTTC | CASSKDSSYNEQFF
few | TRBJ1-5 | - | TRBV6-1 | TGTGCCAGCAGTGGAAGAGGGGGTAATCAGCCCCAGCATTTT | CASSGRGGNQPQHF
- | TRBJ2-1 | - | TRBV29-1 | TGCAGCGTTGGTGCGGGTTACAATGAGCAGCATTTC | CSVGAGYNEQHF
few | TRBJ2-5 | TRBD1 | TRBV28 | TGTGCCAGCAGCCGAGGGACAGGCCAAGAGACCCAGTACTTC | CASSRGTGQETQYF
- | TRBJ1-2 | TRBD1 | TRBV28 | TGTGCCACCAGGGACAGTAACTATGGCTACACCTTC | CATRDSNYGYTF
- | TRBJ2-6 | TRBD2 | TRBV14 | TGTGCCAGCAGCCAAGTTCCCCTATATATTAGCGGGAGGGTGTTCTCTGGGGCCAACGTCCTGACTTTC | CASSQVPLYISGRVFSGANVLTF
few | TRBJ2-7 | - | TRBV20-1 | TGCAGTGCTAGAGATGCACGGAGCACCTACGAGCAGTACTTC | CSARDARSTYEQYF
few | TRBJ2-7 | - | TRBV6-1 | TGTGCCAGCAAAGAGGCTAGTTTCTCCTACGAGCAGTACTTC | CASKEASFSYEQYF
few | TRBJ2-7 | - | TRBV7-2 | TGTGCCAGCAGCTTAGTATTATTAAGGGACGGGAGAGGTTCCGAGCAGTACTTC | CASSLVLLRDGRGSEQYF
few | TRBJ2-1 | TRBD1 | TRBV29-1 | TGCAGCGTAGGGACAGGGGCATACAATGAGCAGTTCTTC | CSVGTGAYNEQFF
- | TRBJ2-7 | - | TRBV6-5 | TGTGCCAGCAGTTACTCTCTGGCGAGAGGTCTCTACGAGCAGTACTTC | CASSYSLARGLYEQYF
- | TRBJ2-3 | - | TRBV7-9 | TGTGCCAGCAGCTTTCAGTCCCGCACAGATACGCAGTATTTT | CASSFQSRTDTQYF
- | TRBJ1-3 | - | TRBV4-1 | TGCGCCAGCAGCCAAGGGCAGGGCTTCGGAAACACCATATATTTT | CASSQGQGFGNTIYF
- | TRBJ2-7 | - | TRBV20-1 | TGCAGTGCTAGAGTCTACAGGTACAATGAGCAGTACTTC | CSARVYRYNEQYF
- | TRBJ2-3 | TRBD2 | TRBV15 | TGTGCCACCAGCCCCCGGCTAGCGGGAGCCGATACGCAGTATTTT | CATSPRLAGADTQYF
few | TRBJ2-3 | - | TRBV10-3 | TGTGCCATCAGAATGGCGGGGATCACGCAGTATTTT | CAIRMAGITQYF
- | TRBJ1-2 | - | TRBV30 | TGTGCCTGGAGTACAGGGCGGGGCATGAATGGCTACACCTTC | CAWSTGRGMNGYTF
- | TRBJ2-1 | - | TRBV5-1 | TGCGCCACCTCCTTTCAGGGTGGAAATGAGCAGTTCTTC | CATSFQGGNEQFF
- | TRBJ2-3 | - | TRBV7-3 | TGTGCCAGCAGGGATAGACAAGGCGATACGCAGTATTTT | CASRDRQGDTQYF
- | TRBJ2-7 | - | TRBV4-1 | TGCGCCAGCAGCCTCGCGGGGAGAAATACCAGTCAGTACTTC | CASSLAGRNTSQYF
- | TRBJ1-5 | TRBD1 | TRBV27 | TGTGCCAGCAGCACAGGGGGGAGGCAGCCCCAGCATTTT | CASSTGGRQPQHF
few | TRBJ2-3 | - | TRBV6-5 | TGTGCCAGCAGCCTCCTTTGGGGCGCCACAGATACGCAGTATTTT | CASSLLWGATDTQYF
once | TRBJ2-6 | - | TRBV7-3 | TGTGCCAGCAGCCCAAGGGTCGGTGGGGCCAACGTCCTGACTTTC | CASSPRVGGANVLTF
once | TRBJ1-1 | TRBD1 | TRBV7-2 | TGTGCCAGCAGCGGAGGGGACAGGACCGGCCCAGTTTCTGAAGCTTTCTTT | CASSGGDRTGPVSEAFF
- | TRBJ2-5 | - | TRBV29-1 | TGCAGCGTTGGGTCAGATCAAGAGACCCAGTACTTC | CSVGSDQETQYF
once | TRBJ1-2 | - | TRBV4-1 | TGCGCCAGCAGCCCGGGGGAGCAGCGCCCTAACTATGGCTACACCTTC | CASSPGEQRPNYGYTF
few | TRBJ1-2 | - | TRBV21-1 | TGTGCCAGCAGCAAAGCGCTGATGGACATAGCTAACTATGGCTACACCTTC | CASSKALMDIANYGYTF
- | TRBJ2-5 | TRBD2 | TRBV20-1 | TGCAGTGCTAGAAGTTGGCTAGCGGGAGTTCAGACCCAGTACTTC | CSARSWLAGVQTQYF
few | TRBJ2-1 | TRBD1 | TRBV4-1 | TGCGCCAGCAGCCAAGATCGCCGACAGGGGGCGGCCAATGAGCAGTTCTTC | CASSQDRRQGAANEQFF
few | TRBJ2-7 | - | TRBV12-3/TRBV12-4 | TGTGCCAGCAGTTTATCCGGGGCCTACAATGAGCAGTACTTC | CASSLSGAYNEQYF
- | TRBJ2-7 | TRBD2 | TRBV20-1 | TGCAGTGCACCCGTAGCGGGAGGGTCCGAAGGAGAGCAGTACTTC | CSAPVAGGSEGEQYF
- | TRBJ2-1 | - | TRBV7-9 | TGTGCCAGCAGCCTAGGTAGGCAGAACACCAATGAGCAGTTCTTC | CASSLGRQNTNEQFF
- | TRBJ2-4 | TRBD1 | TRBV27 | TGTGCCAGCGGGGGAATTGGGACAGGGGGAAACATTCAGTACTTC | CASGGIGTGGNIQYF